This record concerns one T cell receptor beta chain sequence. The target antigen is unknown. The record originates from a study of PD-1 blockade in classical Hodgkin lymphoma. Time point specified: cycle 4 day 1 (C4D1), after less than 7 weeks of nivolumab. Each patient experienced a relapse that followed autologous stem cell transplantation, and brentuximab vedotin exposure varied. Complete response, partial response or progressive disease were the best responses. Findings of the study overall: CD4+ TCR diversity, unlike CD8+, rose significantly by C4D1.

This CDR3 region has 15 residues. The germline gives CDR1 SGHRS, CDR2 YFSETQ. Deletions cut 1 base from V and 0 bases from J, with 9 bases between. Sequencing used immunoSEQ multiplex PCR; TCRdb keeps in-frame clones, though not all of them. The sample records roughly 90,000 clones, about 83% being singletons. J is TRBJ2-3 and V is TRBV5-1; weak D call: TRBD1 (6 bases). The input for sequencing was peripheral blood mononuclear cells (PBMCs), taken before the fourth cycle of nivolumab. The TCR comes from a human donor with classical Hodgkin lymphoma. CDR3 region: CASSLLGHSTDTQYF. The DNA of the CDR3 is TGCGCCAGCAGCTTGTTGGGACATAGCACAGATACGCAGTATTTT.